These 32 T cell receptor beta chains originate from one sample sequenced in a study of cytotoxic CD8 clonotypes in ibrutinib-treated CLL. The repertoire was sequenced with immunoSEQ multiplex PCR; TCRdb's copy has only in-frame clones and lacks some. The sample yields 300,000 to 350,000 clones, about 80% seen once. Sequencing used PBMCs, obtained before ibrutinib treatment. Source of these receptors: a human donor with chronic lymphocytic leukemia.

This clone was seen once. This chain links TRBV5-6 with TRBJ1-2; D is uncertain. The germline V gene has CDR1 SGHDT and CDR2 YYEEEE. V gave up 4 bases and J gave up 1 base, with 14 bases separating them. The CDR3 loop spans 15 amino acids. The CDR3 is CASSGTVEGNYGYTF. In DNA, the CDR3 is TGTGCCAGCAGCGGAACGGTGGAAGGTAACTATGGCTACACCTTC. The full variable domain, its missing parts supplied by reference TRBV5-6 and TRBJ1-2, is DAGVTQSPTHLIKTRGQQVTLRCSPKSGHDTVSWYQQALGQGPQFIFQYYEEEERQRGNFPDRFSGHQFPNYSSELNVNALLLGDSALYLCASSGTVEGNYGYTFGSGTRLTVV.

The chain employs TRBV4-3 and TRBJ1-1; D possibly corresponds to TRBD1 (5 bases). The CDR3 is 15 amino acids. Trimming cost V 2 bases and J 5 bases, with 15 bases left between them. Germline V gene sequence: CDR1 LGHNA, CDR2 YSLEER. The CDR3, as DNA: TGCGCCAGCAGCCAATTAGGGACCCTTGGTACTGAAGCTTTCTTT. This encodes CASSQLGTLGTEAFF.

The chain has TRBV6-5 and TRBJ2-5; D not certain. The germline gives CDR1 MNHEY, CDR2 SVGAGI. The V end lost 6 bases, the J end lost 3 bases, and 5 bases lay between the germline ends. The CDR3 sequence is 11 residues long. In DNA form, the CDR3 reads TGTGCCAGCAGCAGCAAAGAGACCCAGTACTTC. Amino acids: CASSSKETQYF.

The rearrangement links TRBV7-3 to TRBJ2-5; TRBD2 matches 11 bases. This CDR3 has 17 amino acids. V was pared by 2 bases and J by 4 bases, with 9 bases of the junction left unmatched. From germline, CDR1 is SGHTA and CDR2 FQGTGA. This CDR3 reads CASSLGIAGGSGETQYF. CDR3 nucleotide sequence: TGTGCCAGCAGCTTAGGAATAGCGGGAGGGAGCGGAGAGACCCAGTACTTC.

This rearrangement joins TRBV5-1 to TRBJ2-5; D might be TRBD1 (5 bases). CDR3 size: 14 residues. Germline assignment: CDR1 SGHRS and CDR2 YFSETQ. V was shortened by 0 bases and J by 4 bases, with 10 bases between the two germline ends. CDR3 residues: CASSLVGRAETQYF. CDR3 sequence (DNA): TGCGCCAGCAGCTTGGTGGGGCGCGCAGAGACCCAGTACTTC.

The chain joins TRBV4-3 to TRBJ2-1; D possibly corresponds to TRBD2 (5 bases). From germline, CDR1 is LGHNA and CDR2 YSLEER. The CDR3 totals 13 residues. Trimming cost V 1 base and J 12 bases, with 13 bases left between them. The CDR3 sequence: CASSQGLPGRQFF. The CDR3 nucleotides read TGCGCCAGCAGCCAAGGGCTACCGGGGAGGCAGTTCTTC.

The J gene is TRBJ2-7, the V gene TRBV27, with D perhaps TRBD2 (6 bases). CDR1 and CDR2 (germline): MNHEY, SMNVEV (reference sequence). Deletions cut 8 bases from V and 3 bases from J, with 14 bases between. This CDR3 comprises 13 residues. The CDR3 protein is CASLGLTDYEQYF. The CDR3 bases are TGTGCCAGCTTAGGACTAACCGACTACGAGCAGTACTTC.

The chain has TRBV7-8 and TRBJ1-5, with D possibly TRBD1 on 6 matching bases. The V gene lost 5 bases and the J gene lost 6 bases, with 14 bases spanning the gap. Germline CDR1 is SGHVS and CDR2 is FQNEAQ. The CDR3 runs 14 residues. The CDR3 bases are TGTGCCAGCAGCCGTGGGGGGACAACTCAGCCCCAGCATTTT. It is translated as CASSRGGTTQPQHF.

This clone has just a few counts. The chain carries TRBV5-6 and TRBJ1-2, with 7 nucleotides matching TRBD1. The V segment lost 2 bases and the J segment 3 bases; nucleotides outside the gene matches: 1. Germline V gene sequence: CDR1 SGHDT, CDR2 YYEEEE. The CDR3 contains 13 residues. CDR3 DNA: TGTGCCAGCAGCTTAGGACAGGACTATGGCTACACCTTC. Encoded protein: CASSLGQDYGYTF.

This chain connects TRBV7-3 to TRBJ1-5, with 7 nucleotides matching TRBD1. The V and J ends lost 4 bases and 7 bases, in that order; junction bases with no gene match: 10. CDR1 is SGHTA and CDR2 is FQGTGA in the germline V gene. The CDR3 covers 15 residues. This CDR3 reads CASSSQRQGRQPQHF. The CDR3 coding sequence is TGTGCCAGCAGCTCACAACGACAGGGCAGGCAGCCCCAGCATTTT. Full variable domain (rest looked up from reference TRBV7-3 and TRBJ1-5): GAGVSQTPSNKVTEKGKYVELRCDPISGHTALYWYRQSLGQGPEFLIYFQGTGAADDSGLPNDRFFAVRPEGSVSTLKIQRTERGDSAVYLCASSSQRQGRQPQHFGDGTRLSIL.

A remark on this clone: This sample includes further DNA sequences coding for the same CDR3. This chain connects TRBV18 to TRBJ2-7; TRBD1 is a possible D gene (6 bases). Per the germline V gene, CDR1 is KGHSH and CDR2 is LQKENI. CDR3 length equals 12 residues. Trimming cost V 3 bases and J 4 bases, with 7 bases left between them. CDR3 amino acids: CASSPTGYEQYF. CDR3 DNA: TGTGCCAGCTCACCGACAGGTTACGAGCAGTACTTC.

V and J are TRBV7-9 and TRBJ2-2; D is undetermined. The CDR3 is 13 amino acids. The germline gives CDR1 SEHNR, CDR2 FQNEAQ (reference sequence). V shed 5 bases and J shed 2 bases, with 6 bases lying between them. The chain's CDR3 is CASSPTNTGELFF. CDR3 nucleotides: TGTGCCAGCAGCCCAACCAACACCGGGGAGCTGTTTTTT.

The rearrangement links TRBV18 to TRBJ2-5; TRBD2 matches at 7 bases. The trim removed 0 bases at V and 5 bases at J, leaving 3 bases unmatched. The V gene's germline CDR1 is KGHSH and CDR2 LQKENI. CDR3 length: 14 amino acids. The DNA of the CDR3 is TGTGCCAGCTCACCACCGGGGAGGGCTGAGACCCAGTACTTC. This sequence encodes CASSPPGRAETQYF.

The rearrangement joins TRBV27 to TRBJ1-5; perhaps TRBD1 as D (6 bases). The CDR3 extends over 15 amino acids. Trimming cost V 3 bases and J 0 bases, with 9 bases left between them. Germline CDR1 MNHEY, CDR2 SMNVEV (reference sequence). In nucleotides, the CDR3 is TGTGCCAGCAGTTTGACAGGCTATAGCAATCAGCCCCAGCATTTT. Protein: CASSLTGYSNQPQHF.

V is TRBV30 and J is TRBJ2-1; D tentatively fits TRBD1 or TRBD2 (5 bases each). V was trimmed by 8 bases and J by 0 bases, leaving 5 bases between them. The CDR3 runs to 11 residues. In germline, CDR1 is GTSNPN, CDR2 SVGIG (reference sequence). CDR3 in DNA: TGTGCCGGGGGCTCCTACAATGAGCAGTTCTTC. Its translation is CAGGSYNEQFF.

V is TRBV4-1 and J is TRBJ2-1; D remains ambiguous. The CDR3 length is 13 residues. The V end lost 1 base, the J end lost 6 bases, and 7 bases lay between the germline ends. Germline CDR1 and CDR2: MGHRA and YSYEKL. CDR3 residues: CASSQVSSNEQFF. In DNA form, the CDR3 reads TGCGCCAGCAGCCAAGTTTCGTCCAATGAGCAGTTCTTC.

This chain uses TRBV7-9 with TRBJ2-3; TRBD2 matches at 10 bases. The ends lost 8 bases at V and 4 bases at J; junction bases unmatched: 9. Germline V gene data show CDR1 as SEHNR and CDR2 as FQNEAQ (reference sequence). CDR3 length: 15 residues. The CDR3 DNA sequence: TGTGCCAGCGGAGTGGCTAGCGGGAGATCAGATACGCAGTATTTT. This gives the protein CASGVASGRSDTQYF.

This CDR3 reads CATSRAGTVTDTQYF. In DNA form, the CDR3 reads TGTGCCACCAGCAGAGCTGGGACGGTGACAGATACGCAGTATTTT. The chain recombines TRBV15 with TRBJ2-3, with D perhaps TRBD1 or TRBD2 (5 bases each). Looked up from germline, CDR1 is LNHNV and CDR2 is YYDKDF (reference sequence). This CDR3 is built from 15 residues. Trimming shortened V by 1 base and J by 3 bases, and 11 bases separated the two germline ends.

The chain couples TRBV13 to TRBJ2-7; a weak D match, TRBD2 (5 bases). The CDR3 contains 14 residues. Between the trimmed V and J ends, which lost 5 bases and 0 bases, there was a span of 11 bases. The germline V gene encodes CDR1 PRHDT and CDR2 FYEKMQ (reference sequence). The CDR3 sequence is CASSTRRSSYEQYF. The DNA of the CDR3 is TGTGCCAGCAGCACCCGGAGGAGCTCCTACGAGCAGTACTTC.

The rearrangement uses TRBV9 and TRBJ2-7; maybe TRBD2 (5 bases). V was cut by 4 bases and J by 3 bases, with 17 bases left in between. The length of the CDR3 is 15 residues. Germline CDR1 is SGDLS and CDR2 is YYNGEE. The CDR3 protein is CASSPSGSMVYEQYF. The CDR3 DNA is TGTGCCAGCAGCCCGTCGGGGTCAATGGTCTACGAGCAGTACTTC. The entire variable domain, with the rest obtained from reference TRBV9 and TRBJ2-7, is as follows: DSGVTQTPKHLITATGQRVTLRCSPRSGDLSVYWYQQSLDQGLQFLIQYYNGEERAKGNILERFSAQQFPDLHSELNLSSLELGDSALYFCASSPSGSMVYEQYFGPGTRLTVT.

The rearrangement links TRBV6-4 to TRBJ2-2, with 10 bases lining up with TRBD2. There are 18 residues in the CDR3. Trimming took 2 bases from V and 5 from J; bases not matched to a gene: 11. Germline V gives CDR1 MRHNA, CDR2 SNTAGT. CDR3 nucleotide sequence: TGTGCCAGCAGTGACCCCTATTTAAGCGGGAGGGGGACCGGGGAGCTGTTTTTT. Its protein product is CASSDPYLSGRGTGELFF.

V is TRBV4-1 and J is TRBJ1-2; D remains unclear. Germline CDR1 reads MGHRA; CDR2 reads YSYEKL. Trimming took off 1 base at V and 3 bases at J, with 12 bases between the two ends. The CDR3 loop spans 15 amino acids. CDR3: CASSQVAGSYYGYTF. CDR3 nucleotides: TGCGCCAGCAGCCAAGTAGCGGGGTCGTACTATGGCTACACCTTC.

The rearrangement uses TRBV11-2 and TRBJ2-7; D ambiguous. The CDR3 is 12 amino acids. Germline CDR1 SGHAT, CDR2 FQNNGV. V was pared by 5 bases and J by 6 bases, with 11 bases between. The CDR3 DNA reads as TGTGCCAGCAGCAATAGAAGGCGCGAGCAGTACTTC. It yields the protein CASSNRRREQYF.

This clone was observed a handful of times. This rearrangement joins TRBV19 to TRBJ2-1; 8 bases fit TRBD2. This CDR3 contains 13 residues. Germline V gene sequence: CDR1 LNHDA, CDR2 SQIVND (reference sequence). The V segment lost 6 bases and the J segment 9 bases; nucleotides outside the gene matches: 7. The CDR3 region is CASRPGGLGEQFF. For the CDR3, the DNA is TGTGCCAGTAGACCGGGAGGGCTCGGTGAGCAGTTCTTC.

The V gene is TRBV30, the J gene TRBJ2-1, with TRBD2 identical over 7 bases. Per the germline V gene, CDR1 is GTSNPN and CDR2 is SVGIG (reference sequence). The V and J ends lost 0 bases and 7 bases, in that order; junction bases with no gene match: 6. This CDR3 spans 14 amino acids. The CDR3 DNA reads TGTGCCTGGAGTGTCGGGAGGCCCATTAATGAGCAGTTCTTC. Translating it yields CAWSVGRPINEQFF.

The rearrangement uses TRBV7-2 and TRBJ2-1, with D possibly being TRBD1 (6 bases). Trimming took off 2 bases at V and 3 bases at J, with 11 bases between the two ends. Germline CDR1 is SGHTA and CDR2 is FQGNSA. This CDR3 is built from 15 residues. CDR3 sequence reads: CASSLISGVYNEQFF. DNA for the CDR3: TGTGCCAGCAGCTTAATCTCAGGGGTCTACAATGAGCAGTTCTTC.

The gene calls are TRBV7-8 and TRBJ2-1; TRBD1 matches 7 bases. The CDR3 has 15 amino acids. CDR1 and CDR2 (germline): SGHVS, FQNEAQ. Germline trimming cut 5 bases from V and 0 bases from J; bases unmatched to any gene: 4. This CDR3 is CASSRDSSSYNEQFF. CDR3 bases: TGTGCCAGCAGCCGGGACAGTTCCTCCTACAATGAGCAGTTCTTC.

The chain couples TRBV7-2 to TRBJ2-1; 14 bases are shared with TRBD2. The CDR3 is 16 residues long. V was clipped by 5 bases and J by 4 bases; unmatched bases: 4. Germline V gene data show CDR1 as SGHTA and CDR2 as FQGNSA. The CDR3 is CASSLWTSGRYNEQFF. The CDR3 nucleotides are TGTGCCAGCAGCCTCTGGACTAGCGGGAGGTACAATGAGCAGTTCTTC.

The CDR3 DNA sequence: TGTGCCAGCAGCGAACGACCCCAAGAGACCCAGTACTTC. It is translated as CASSERPQETQYF. The chain joins TRBV11-2 to TRBJ2-5; D call uncertain. Germline V gene sequence: CDR1 SGHAT, CDR2 FQNNGV. V lost 5 bases and J lost 1, with 8 bases in between. The CDR3 is 13 amino acids.

The chain uses TRBV7-2 and TRBJ2-3; 7 nucleotides line up with TRBD1. In germline, CDR1 is SGHTA, CDR2 FQGNSA. Trimming cost V 7 bases and J 0 bases; bases outside gene matches: 10. The CDR3 length is 16 residues. CDR3 loop: CASTRQGVQSTDTQYF. Here the CDR3 DNA reads TGTGCCAGCACCCGCCAGGGGGTCCAAAGCACAGATACGCAGTATTTT.

This clone was counted once. J is TRBJ2-1 and V is TRBV4-2; 10 bases map to TRBD2. The V gene end was trimmed by 4 bases and the J gene end by 3 bases; junction bases not matched to a gene: 3. Germline CDR1 LGHNA, CDR2 YNFKEQ. This CDR3 contains 15 residues. In DNA form, the CDR3 reads TGTGCCAGCAGCCTCGGGACTAGCGACTACAATGAGCAGTTCTTC. Its protein is CASSLGTSDYNEQFF.

J is TRBJ2-7 and V is TRBV2; perhaps D is TRBD1 or TRBD2 (7 bases each). The CDR3 spans 16 residues. Germline lookup yields CDR1 SNHLY and CDR2 FYNNEI. Trimming took 6 bases from V and 4 from J, leaving 22 bases between them. CDR3 in DNA: TGTGCCAGCAGCTGGACAGGCGGGGGTAGAAGGTACGAGCAGTACTTC. It is translated as CASSWTGGGRRYEQYF.